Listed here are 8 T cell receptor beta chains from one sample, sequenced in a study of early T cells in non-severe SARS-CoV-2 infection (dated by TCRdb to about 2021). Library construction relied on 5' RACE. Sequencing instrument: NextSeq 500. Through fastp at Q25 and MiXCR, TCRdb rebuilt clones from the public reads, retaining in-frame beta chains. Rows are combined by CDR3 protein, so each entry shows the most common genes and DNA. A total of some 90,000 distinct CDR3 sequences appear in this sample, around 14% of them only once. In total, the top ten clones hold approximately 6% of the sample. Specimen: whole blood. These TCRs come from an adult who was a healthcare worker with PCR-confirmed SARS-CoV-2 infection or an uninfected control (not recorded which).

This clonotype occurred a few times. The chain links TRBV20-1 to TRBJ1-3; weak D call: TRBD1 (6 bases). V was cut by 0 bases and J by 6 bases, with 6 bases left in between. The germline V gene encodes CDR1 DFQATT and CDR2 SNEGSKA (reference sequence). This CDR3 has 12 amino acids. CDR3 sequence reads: CSAREGANTIYF. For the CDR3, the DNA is TGCAGTGCTAGAGAGGGGGCAAACACCATATATTTT.

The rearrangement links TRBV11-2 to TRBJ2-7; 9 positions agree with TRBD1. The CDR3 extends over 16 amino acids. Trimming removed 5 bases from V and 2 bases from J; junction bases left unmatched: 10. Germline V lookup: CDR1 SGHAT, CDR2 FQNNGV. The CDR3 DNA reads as TGTGCCAGCAGCCCAGTTTCCCGACAGGGGGCCTACGAGCAGTACTTC. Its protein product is CASSPVSRQGAYEQYF.

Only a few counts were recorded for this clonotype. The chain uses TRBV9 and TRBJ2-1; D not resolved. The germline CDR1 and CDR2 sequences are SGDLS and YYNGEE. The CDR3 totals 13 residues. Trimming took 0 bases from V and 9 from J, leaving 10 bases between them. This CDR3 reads CASSVGVASEQFF. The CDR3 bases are TGTGCCAGCAGCGTAGGAGTGGCAAGTGAGCAGTTCTTC.

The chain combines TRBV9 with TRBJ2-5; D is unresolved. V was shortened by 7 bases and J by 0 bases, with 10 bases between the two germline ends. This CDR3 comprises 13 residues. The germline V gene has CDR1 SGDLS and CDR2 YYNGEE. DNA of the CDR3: TGTGCCAGCTCCCGCCGGTACCAAGAGACCCAGTACTTC. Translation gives CASSRRYQETQYF.

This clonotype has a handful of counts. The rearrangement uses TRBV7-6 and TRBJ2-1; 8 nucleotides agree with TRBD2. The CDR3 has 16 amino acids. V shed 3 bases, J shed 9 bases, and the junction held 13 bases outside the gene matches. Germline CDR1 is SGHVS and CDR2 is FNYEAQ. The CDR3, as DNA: TGTGCCAGCAGCTTGGCCCAAGCGGGAGCAGTAAGTGAGCAGTTCTTC. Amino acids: CASSLAQAGAVSEQFF.

The CDR3 loop is CASSPLGLAGSETQYF. CDR3 coding DNA: TGTGCCAGCAGCCCTTTGGGACTAGCGGGAAGCGAGACCCAGTACTTC. The genes are TRBV7-2 and TRBJ2-5; 13 nucleotides agree with TRBD2. Germline V lookup: CDR1 SGHTA, CDR2 FQGNSA. This CDR3 comprises 16 residues. The V segment lost 5 bases and the J segment 5 bases; nucleotides outside the gene matches: 8.

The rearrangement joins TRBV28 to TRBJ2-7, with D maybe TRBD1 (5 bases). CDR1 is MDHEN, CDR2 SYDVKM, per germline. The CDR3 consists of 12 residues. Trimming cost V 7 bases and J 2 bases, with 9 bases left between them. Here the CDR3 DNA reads TGTGCCAGCATTCAGGGCGCCTACGAGCAGTACTTC. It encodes CASIQGAYEQYF.

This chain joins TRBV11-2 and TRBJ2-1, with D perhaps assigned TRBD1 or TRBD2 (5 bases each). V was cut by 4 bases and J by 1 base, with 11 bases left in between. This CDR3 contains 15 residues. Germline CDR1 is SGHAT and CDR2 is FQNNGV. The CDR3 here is CASSSLWGSYNEQFF. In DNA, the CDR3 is TGTGCCAGCAGCTCCCTATGGGGGTCCTACAATGAGCAGTTCTTC.